These 23 T cell receptor beta chains share one sample of origin, sequenced in a study of identical twins. TCRdb independently ran MiXCR on the 5' RACE reads; one entry per CDR3 protein. This table holds about 530,000 distinct CDR3 sequences, 13% to 15% found once. These sequences were also reported in another study, on yellow fever vaccine responses in identical twins.

The sequenced sample was CD4+ T cells sorted from blood. These receptors all come from a young woman in good health.

This clonotype appeared a few times. The V and J genes are TRBV12-3 or TRBV12-4 and TRBJ2-1; TRBD2 matches 12 bases. Trimming took 6 bases from V and 8 from J; bases not matched to a gene: 14. The CDR3 has 17 residues. The CDR3 region has the DNA TGTGCCAGCAGCGCCCGTCGGCTAGCGGGGGGGCCGGATGAGCAGTTCTTC. Encoded protein: CASSARRLAGGPDEQFF.

The chain links TRBV12-3 or TRBV12-4 to TRBJ2-7; TRBD2 matches 11 bases. The CDR3 length is 15 residues. V gave up 3 bases and J gave up 3 bases; unmatched junction bases: 4. CDR3 in DNA: TGTGCCAGCAGTTTCCGGCTAGCGGGAGGCTACGAGCAGTACTTC. Translation gives CASSFRLAGGYEQYF.

This clonotype appeared a few times. J is TRBJ1-2 and V is TRBV3-1, with 11 bases identical to TRBD1. CDR3 size: 15 residues. Germline lookup yields CDR1 LGHDT and CDR2 YNNKEL (reference sequence). Germline trimming cut 1 base from V and 6 bases from J; bases unmatched to any gene: 4. CDR3 amino acids: CASSQGTGGRNGYTF. In nucleotides, the CDR3 is TGTGCCAGCAGCCAAGGGACAGGGGGCAGGAATGGCTACACCTTC.

This clonotype was recorded many times. The chain links TRBV12-3 or TRBV12-4 to TRBJ2-7, with 7 bases lining up with TRBD2. The CDR3 runs 14 residues. The V gene end was trimmed by 6 bases and the J gene end by 2 bases; junction bases not matched to a gene: 7. The CDR3 nucleotides read TGTGCCAGCAGCCACGGCGGGGGTACCTACGAGCAGTACTTC. It translates to CASSHGGGTYEQYF.

This clonotype was counted between two and nine times. CDR3 sequence: CASTPEANTEAFF. CDR3 DNA: TGCGCCAGCACCCCCGAGGCGAACACTGAAGCTTTCTTT. The rearrangement joins TRBV5-1 to TRBJ1-1; D unresolved. Looked up from germline, CDR1 is SGHRS and CDR2 is YFSETQ. The CDR3 has 13 amino acids. Between the trimmed V and J ends, which lost 6 bases and 1 base, there was a span of 10 bases.

The DNA for the CDR3 is TGTGCCACCAGTGATTCGGGACTAGCGGGCACAGATACGCAGTATTTT. Amino acid sequence: CATSDSGLAGTDTQYF. The chain uses TRBV24-1 and TRBJ2-3, with 11 nucleotides matching TRBD2. The CDR3 runs to 16 residues. Germline assignment: CDR1 KGHDR and CDR2 SFDVKD. Trimming removed 2 bases from V and 1 base from J; junction bases left unmatched: 1.

The V gene is TRBV7-8, the J gene TRBJ2-5; 7 nucleotides align to TRBD1. CDR3 length equals 14 residues. The J segment lost 9 bases and the V segment lost 4 bases, leaving 11 bases of the junction unmatched. The V gene's germline CDR1 is SGHVS and CDR2 FQNEAQ. CDR3 residues: CASSSLGQIMAQYF. Written as DNA, the CDR3 is TGTGCCAGCAGCTCATTGGGACAGATCATGGCCCAGTACTTC. Based on the CDR3 plus reference TRBV7-8 and TRBJ2-5, the full variable domain is GAGVSQSPRYKVAKRGQDVALRCDPISGHVSLFWYQQALGQGPEFLTYFQNEAQLDKSGLPSDRFFAERPEGSVSTLKIQRTQQEDSAVYLCASSSLGQIMAQYFGPGTRLLVL.

This chain uses TRBV5-6 with TRBJ2-3, with no clear D. This CDR3 has 14 amino acids. Trimming shortened V by 2 bases and J by 6 bases, and 13 bases separated the two germline ends. Germline values: CDR1 SGHDT, CDR2 YYEEEE. As DNA, the CDR3 is TGTGCCAGCAGCTTCGTTGAGGTGAGGGATACGCAGTATTTT. It is translated as CASSFVEVRDTQYF.

The chain recombines TRBV20-1 with TRBJ2-1, with D perhaps matching TRBD2 (7 bases). Germline CDR1 reads DFQATT; CDR2 reads SNEGSKA (reference sequence). CDR3 length: 13 residues. The CDR3 region has the DNA TGCAGCGCCGCGGGGGCCCCCCACAATGAGCAGTTCTTC. Amino acid sequence: CSAAGAPHNEQFF.

There are a few counts of this clonotype. J is TRBJ2-2 and V is TRBV3-1; unclear D gene. Germline CDR1 is LGHDT and CDR2 is YNNKEL (reference sequence). CDR3 size: 12 residues. V was trimmed by 0 bases and J by 7 bases, leaving 3 bases between them. Written as DNA, the CDR3 is TGTGCCAGCAGCCAAGATGTCGGGGAGCTGTTTTTT. Its protein is CASSQDVGELFF.

This clonotype was observed a few times. The chain couples TRBV20-1 to TRBJ2-7; 11 nucleotides line up with TRBD2. The CDR3 length is 19 residues. Germline CDR1 is DFQATT and CDR2 is SNEGSKA (reference sequence). Trimming cost V 1 base and J 0 bases; bases outside gene matches: 14. The chain's CDR3 is CSARGPTSGSLLPSYEQYF. For the CDR3, the DNA is TGCAGTGCTAGAGGCCCCACTAGCGGGAGCCTCCTACCCTCCTACGAGCAGTACTTC.

The V and J genes are TRBV4-1 and TRBJ2-7; D not certain. The CDR3 sequence is 14 residues long. With 4 bases removed from V and 1 base from J, the gap between germline ends came to 11 bases. Germline CDR1 MGHRA, CDR2 YSYEKL. CDR3: CASSLPRNSYEQYV. The CDR3 DNA reads as TGCGCCAGCAGCCTCCCCCGGAATTCCTACGAGCAGTACGTC.

The CDR3, as DNA: TGTGCCACCAGCACCAGAATTAATGAGCAGTTCTTC. Amino acids: CATSTRINEQFF. The V gene is TRBV15, the J gene TRBJ2-1; D is undetermined. The V end was cut by 4 bases, the J end by 7 bases, with 8 bases between. Per germline, CDR1 LNHNV and CDR2 YYDKDF (reference sequence). The CDR3 is made up of 12 amino acids.

This chain connects TRBV12-3 or TRBV12-4 to TRBJ1-6; 7 positions match TRBD1. Unmatched junction bases numbered 11, after V lost 6 bases and J lost 6 bases. This CDR3 is 16 amino acids long. The CDR3 protein is CASRREQGNFNSPLHF. CDR3 nucleotides: TGTGCCAGCAGGCGTGAACAGGGGAACTTTAATTCACCCCTCCACTTT.

A few counts support this clonotype. The V gene is TRBV4-1, the J gene TRBJ1-5; D gene unclear. This CDR3 has 16 amino acids. Germline CDR1 reads MGHRA; CDR2 reads YSYEKL. V was pared by 0 bases and J by 4 bases, with 13 bases between. CDR3 nucleotide sequence: TGCGCCAGCAGCCAAGACCCCCAGGTCCCTAATCAGCCCCAGCATTTT. Translated, it gives CASSQDPQVPNQPQHF.

On this clonotype itself: Being one base from a much bigger clone, this may be a read error. This chain joins TRBV27 and TRBJ2-2; perhaps D is TRBD1 or TRBD2 (5 bases each). The germline gives CDR1 MNHEY, CDR2 SMNVEV (reference sequence). The length of the CDR3 is 13 residues. V was shortened by 7 bases and J by 4 bases, with 10 bases between the two germline ends. The CDR3 loop is CASTLGVTGELFF. Here the CDR3 DNA reads TGTGCCAGCACTTTGGGGGTCACCGGGGAGCTGTTTTTT.

V gene TRBV6-1 combines with J gene TRBJ2-3; possibly TRBD2 for D (5 bases). There are 16 residues in the CDR3. The germline V gene has CDR1 MNHNS and CDR2 SASEGT. Trimming shortened V by 2 bases and J by 0 bases, and 12 bases separated the two germline ends. The CDR3 DNA is TGTGCCAGCAGTGAAATGAGGCGGGCAAGCACAGATACGCAGTATTTT. Translated: CASSEMRRASTDTQYF.

This clonotype has more than one count but fewer than ten. The chain carries TRBV10-3 and TRBJ2-3, with 13 bases lining up with TRBD2. The V segment lost 9 bases and the J segment 7 bases; nucleotides outside the gene matches: 4. Germline CDR1 and CDR2: ENHRY and SYGVKD. The CDR3 runs to 13 residues. The CDR3 DNA is TGTGCCATTGGACTAGCGGGAGCCAATACGCAGTATTTT. Translating gives CAIGLAGANTQYF.

The chain joins TRBV7-2 to TRBJ2-1; 10 nucleotides agree with TRBD2. Germline V lookup: CDR1 SGHTA, CDR2 FQGNSA. CDR3 length: 15 amino acids. Trimming took 6 bases from V and 4 from J; bases not matched to a gene: 6. The CDR3 DNA reads TGTGCCAGCAGATTGAGCGGGGGGGCGTACAATGAGCAGTTCTTC. This encodes CASRLSGGAYNEQFF. Drawing the rest from reference TRBV7-2 and TRBJ2-1, the complete variable domain is GAGVSQSPSNKVTEKGKDVELRCDPISGHTALYWYRQSLGQGLEFLIYFQGNSAPDKSGLPSDRFSAERTGGSVSTLTIQRTQQEDSAVYLCASRLSGGAYNEQFFGPGTRLTVL.

The DNA of the CDR3 is TGCGCCAGCAGCTTGGCCGAACCCGGTTACGAGCAGTACTTC. Encoded protein: CASSLAEPGYEQYF. This chain uses TRBV5-1 with TRBJ2-7; D gene unclear. CDR1 and CDR2 from the germline V gene are SGHRS and YFSETQ. This CDR3 is built from 14 residues. With 0 bases removed from V and 4 bases from J, the gap between germline ends came to 11 bases.

The CDR3 DNA follows: TGCAGTGTTCCGACCGGGGCTGGGGCCAACGTCCTGACTTTC. The encoded protein is CSVPTGAGANVLTF. This chain joins TRBV20-1 and TRBJ2-6; maybe TRBD2 (5 bases). The V and J ends lost 7 bases and 2 bases respectively, with 12 bases between them. The CDR3 contains 14 residues. Per the germline V gene, CDR1 is DFQATT and CDR2 is SNEGSKA (reference sequence).

V and J are TRBV9 and TRBJ2-6, with 10 bases lining up with TRBD1. The CDR3 is 20 amino acids. Germline loops: CDR1 SGDLS, CDR2 YYNGEE. J gave up 0 bases and V 4 bases, and 13 bases lay outside the gene matches. Here the CDR3 reads CASSPGTGDRTYSGANVLTF. In DNA, the CDR3 is TGTGCCAGCAGCCCGGGGACAGGGGATAGAACTTACTCTGGGGCCAACGTCCTGACTTTC.

This clonotype came up a few times. The gene calls are TRBV18 and TRBJ2-2; 10 bases fit TRBD1. The CDR3 loop spans 16 amino acids. After removal of 3 bases from V and 4 bases from J, the junction contained 5 bases not matched to a gene. Per the germline V gene, CDR1 is KGHSH and CDR2 is LQKENI. The DNA of the CDR3 is TGTGCCAGCTCACCCCAGGGACAGGGGACCACCGGGGAGCTGTTTTTT. Protein product: CASSPQGQGTTGELFF. Full variable domain (rest looked up from reference TRBV18 and TRBJ2-2): NAGVMQNPRHLVRRRGQEARLRCSPMKGHSHVYWYRQLPEEGLKFMVYLQKENIIDESGMPKERFSAEFPKEGPSILRIQQVVRGDSAAYFCASSPQGQGTTGELFFGEGSRLTVL.